This TCR beta chain was recovered during a study of cytomegalovirus exposure and HLA in healthy donors. Study observations and caveats: A missense DCLRE1C variant was associated with V- and J-gene trimming of TCR beta chains in a later analysis, and an independent cohort replicated the association. The study had only CMV serostatus as immune exposure information.

On this clone itself: The antigen is undetermined.

The CDR3 extends over 17 amino acids. V was pared by 4 bases and J by 2 bases, with 6 bases of the junction left unmatched. Germline V gene sequence: CDR1 SGHNT, CDR2 YYREEE (reference sequence). Use of 60 Vbeta and 13 Jbeta primers characterized the PCR. Some clones are missing from TCRdb's copy, which holds only in-frame ones; the method was immunoSEQ multiplex PCR. This listing includes tens of thousands of clones. This TCR was recovered from a man aged 18 to 35 in good health and CMV-seropositive. This chain uses TRBV5-4 with TRBJ1-6; 10 bases agree with TRBD1. The sequenced sample consisted of PBMCs. CDR3 sequence: CASSQRQGATYNSPLHF. As DNA, the CDR3 is TGTGCCAGCAGCCAGAGACAGGGGGCGACCTATAATTCACCCCTCCACTTT.